The clone carrying this TCR beta chain was found many times. Antigen: not known. The data were obtained in a study of CD8 T cells in ankylosing spondylitis. General study points: Seemingly characteristic of ankylosing spondylitis blood was a TCR beta motif consisting of eight highly homologous variants. Matched ankylosing spondylitis synovial fluid reportedly contained a significantly enriched population of disease-linked clones. Certain motif variants had earlier been reported in reactive arthritis synovial fluid and blood. Those disease-linked clones were CD8+; they were also relatively rare in peripheral blood.

There are 18 residues in the CDR3. Germline loops: CDR1 KGHDR, CDR2 SFDVKD. V gave up 0 bases and J gave up 2 bases; unmatched junction bases: 11. Making the TCR beta libraries involved quantitative 5'-RACE with molecular barcodes. TCRdb called the 5' RACE reads again in MiXCR, with one record for every CDR3 protein. The data hold about 500,000 distinct CDR3 sequences, with approximately 5.3% observed a single time. J is TRBJ2-5 and V is TRBV24-1; TRBD1 matches at 7 bases. The sample taken for sequencing was blood, either unsorted or a sorted T cell fraction (not recorded which). The sequence derives from a male donor with ankylosing spondylitis. Written as DNA, the CDR3 is TGTGCCACCAGTGATTTGCATGGACAGGAAAATGGTCAAGAGACCCAGTACTTC. Translated: CATSDLHGQENGQETQYF.